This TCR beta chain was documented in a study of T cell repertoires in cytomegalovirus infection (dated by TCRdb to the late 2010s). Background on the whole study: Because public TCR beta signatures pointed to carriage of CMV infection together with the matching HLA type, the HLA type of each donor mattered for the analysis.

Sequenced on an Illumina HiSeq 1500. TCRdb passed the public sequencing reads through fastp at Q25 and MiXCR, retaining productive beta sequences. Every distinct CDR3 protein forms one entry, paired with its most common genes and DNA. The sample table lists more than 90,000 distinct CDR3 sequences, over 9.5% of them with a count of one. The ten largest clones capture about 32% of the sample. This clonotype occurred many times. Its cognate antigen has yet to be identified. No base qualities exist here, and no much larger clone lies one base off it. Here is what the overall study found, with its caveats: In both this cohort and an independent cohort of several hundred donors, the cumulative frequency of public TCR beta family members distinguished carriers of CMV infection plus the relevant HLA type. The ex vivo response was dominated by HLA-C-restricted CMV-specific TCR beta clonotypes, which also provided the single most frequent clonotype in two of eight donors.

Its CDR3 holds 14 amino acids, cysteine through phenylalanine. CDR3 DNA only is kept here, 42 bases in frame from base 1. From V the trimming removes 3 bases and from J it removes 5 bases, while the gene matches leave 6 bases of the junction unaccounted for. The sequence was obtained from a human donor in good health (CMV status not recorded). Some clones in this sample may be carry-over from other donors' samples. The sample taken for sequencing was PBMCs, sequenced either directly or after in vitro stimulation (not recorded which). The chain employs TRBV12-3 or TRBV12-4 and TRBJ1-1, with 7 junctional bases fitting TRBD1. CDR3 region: CASSFLAGGTEAFF. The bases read TGTGCCAGCAGTTTTCTAGCAGGGGGGACTGAAGCTTTCTTT.